This T cell receptor (beta chain) appears in the sequencing data of a study of cytotoxic CD8 clonotypes in ibrutinib-treated CLL. Looking at the study overall: The subjects consisted of 11 to 12 relapsed/refractory and roughly 15 treatment-naive individuals, with approximately 17 IGHV unmutated. Following a median about twelve months of treatment, with a range of 6 to 36, response samples were taken.

TCRdb keeps only in-frame clones here, not all; method: immunoSEQ multiplex PCR. Altogether about 300,000 clones are present, 65% to 85% being singletons, with the ten largest covering about 5.3%. Roughly 2 micrograms of genomic DNA from cryopreserved PBMCs went into TCR beta libraries. V was trimmed by 1 base and J by 4 bases, leaving 7 bases between them. The CDR3 consists of 13 residues. The germline V gene encodes CDR1 MGHRA and CDR2 YSYEKL. This chain uses TRBV4-1 with TRBJ2-5; D is ambiguous. The source is a human donor with chronic lymphocytic leukemia. This material consisted of PBMCs, taken at disease progression, from a patient treated with ibrutinib. CDR3 nucleotides: TGCGCCAGCAGCCAAGGACACAGAGAGACCCAGTACTTC. Its protein is CASSQGHRETQYF.